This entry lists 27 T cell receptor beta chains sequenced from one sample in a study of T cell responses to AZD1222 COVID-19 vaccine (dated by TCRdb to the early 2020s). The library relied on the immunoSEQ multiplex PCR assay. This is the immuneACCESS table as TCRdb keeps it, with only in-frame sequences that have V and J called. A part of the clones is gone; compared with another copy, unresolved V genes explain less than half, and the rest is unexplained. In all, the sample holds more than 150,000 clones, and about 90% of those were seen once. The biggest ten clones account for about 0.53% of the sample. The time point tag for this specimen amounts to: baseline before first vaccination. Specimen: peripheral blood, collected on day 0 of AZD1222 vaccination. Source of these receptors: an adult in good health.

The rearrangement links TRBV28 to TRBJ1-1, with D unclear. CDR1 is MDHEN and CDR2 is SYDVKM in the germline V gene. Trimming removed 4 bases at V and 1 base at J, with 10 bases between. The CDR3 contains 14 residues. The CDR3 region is CASSSPGWNTEAFF. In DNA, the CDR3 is TGTGCCAGCAGTTCCCCGGGGTGGAACACTGAAGCTTTCTTT.

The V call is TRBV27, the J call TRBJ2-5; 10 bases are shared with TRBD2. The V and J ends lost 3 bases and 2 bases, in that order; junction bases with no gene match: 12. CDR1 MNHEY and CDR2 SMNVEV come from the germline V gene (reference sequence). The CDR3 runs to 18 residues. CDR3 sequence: CASSFRAGGSIRQETQYF. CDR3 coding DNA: TGTGCCAGCAGTTTCCGAGCGGGGGGGTCCATACGGCAAGAGACCCAGTACTTC.

Here the CDR3 DNA reads TGTGCCAGCAGCTTAGGGGGGACGCCCTACGAGCAGTACTTC. This translates into CASSLGGTPYEQYF. The chain uses TRBV11-1 and TRBJ2-7; TRBD1 or TRBD2 may be the D gene (5 bases each). The CDR3 sequence is 14 residues long. Looked up from germline, CDR1 is SGHAT and CDR2 is FQDESV (reference sequence). Trimming pared 1 base from V and 2 bases from J, leaving 9 bases between.

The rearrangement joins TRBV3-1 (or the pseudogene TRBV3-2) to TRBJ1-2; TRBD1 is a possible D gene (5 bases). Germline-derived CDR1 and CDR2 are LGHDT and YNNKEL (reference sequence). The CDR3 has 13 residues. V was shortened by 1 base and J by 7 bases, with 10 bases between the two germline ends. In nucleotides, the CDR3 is TGTGCCAGCAGCCAAGGTCCGGGGCGTGGCTACACCTTC. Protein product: CASSQGPGRGYTF.

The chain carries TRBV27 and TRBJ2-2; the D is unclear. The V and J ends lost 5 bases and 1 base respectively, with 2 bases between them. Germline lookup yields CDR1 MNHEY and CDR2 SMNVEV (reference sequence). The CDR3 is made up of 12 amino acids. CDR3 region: CASSQNTGELFF. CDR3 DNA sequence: TGTGCCAGCAGTCAGAACACCGGGGAGCTGTTTTTT.

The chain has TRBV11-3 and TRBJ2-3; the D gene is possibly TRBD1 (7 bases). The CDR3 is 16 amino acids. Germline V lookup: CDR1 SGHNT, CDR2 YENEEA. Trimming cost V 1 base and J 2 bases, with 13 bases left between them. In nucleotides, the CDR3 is TGTGCCAGCAGCTTAGGCAGGGGGGAGTACACAGATACGCAGTATTTT. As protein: CASSLGRGEYTDTQYF.

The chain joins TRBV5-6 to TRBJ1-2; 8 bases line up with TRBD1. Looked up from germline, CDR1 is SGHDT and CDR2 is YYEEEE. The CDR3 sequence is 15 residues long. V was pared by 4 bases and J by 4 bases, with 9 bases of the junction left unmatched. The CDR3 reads CASSLGTGQGYGYTF. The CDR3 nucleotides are TGTGCCAGCAGCCTAGGGACAGGACAGGGCTATGGCTACACCTTC.

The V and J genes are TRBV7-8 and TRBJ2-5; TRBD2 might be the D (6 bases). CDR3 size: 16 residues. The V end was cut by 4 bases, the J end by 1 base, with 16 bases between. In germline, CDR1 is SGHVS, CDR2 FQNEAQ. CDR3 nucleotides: TGTGCCAGCAGCTACAGGAGGGTGGACCTCCAAGAGACCCAGTACTTC. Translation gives CASSYRRVDLQETQYF.

Here the CDR3 DNA reads TGTGCCAGCAGCTCCAGACAGGGGGGCAACAATCAGCCCCAGCATTTT. This codes for CASSSRQGGNNQPQHF. The V and J genes are TRBV7-8 and TRBJ1-5; 9 bases map to TRBD1. The J segment lost 3 bases and the V segment lost 4 bases, leaving 7 bases of the junction unmatched. The V gene's germline CDR1 is SGHVS and CDR2 FQNEAQ. The CDR3 consists of 16 residues.

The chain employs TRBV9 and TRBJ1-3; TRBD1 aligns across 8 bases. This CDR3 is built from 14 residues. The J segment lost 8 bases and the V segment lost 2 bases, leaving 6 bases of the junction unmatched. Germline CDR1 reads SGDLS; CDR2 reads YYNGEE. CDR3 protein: CASSVAQGADTIYF. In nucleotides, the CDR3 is TGTGCCAGCAGCGTCGCCCAGGGGGCGGACACCATATATTTT.

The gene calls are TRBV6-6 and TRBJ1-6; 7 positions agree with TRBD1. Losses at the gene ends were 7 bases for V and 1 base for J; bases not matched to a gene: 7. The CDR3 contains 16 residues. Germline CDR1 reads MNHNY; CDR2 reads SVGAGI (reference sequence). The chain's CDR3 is CASTNRGRSYNSPLHF. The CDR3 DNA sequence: TGTGCCAGCACCAACAGGGGAAGGTCCTATAATTCACCCCTCCACTTT.

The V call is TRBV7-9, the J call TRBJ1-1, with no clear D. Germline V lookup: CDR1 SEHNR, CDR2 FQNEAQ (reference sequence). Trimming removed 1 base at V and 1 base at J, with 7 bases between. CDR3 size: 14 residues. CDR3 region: CASSLGGGNTEAFF. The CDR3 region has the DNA TGTGCCAGCAGCTTAGGGGGTGGGAACACTGAAGCTTTCTTT.

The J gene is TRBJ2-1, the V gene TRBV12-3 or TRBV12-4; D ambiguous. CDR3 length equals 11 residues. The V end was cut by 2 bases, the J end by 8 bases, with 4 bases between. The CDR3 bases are TGTGCCAGCAGTTTAATCCATGAGCAGTTCTTC. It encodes CASSLIHEQFF.

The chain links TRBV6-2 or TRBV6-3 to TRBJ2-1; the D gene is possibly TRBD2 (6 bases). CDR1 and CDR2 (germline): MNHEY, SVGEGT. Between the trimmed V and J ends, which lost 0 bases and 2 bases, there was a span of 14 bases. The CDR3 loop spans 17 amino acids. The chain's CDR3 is CASSYSHRAGPYNEQFF. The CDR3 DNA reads TGTGCCAGCAGTTACTCCCATCGAGCGGGCCCCTACAATGAGCAGTTCTTC.

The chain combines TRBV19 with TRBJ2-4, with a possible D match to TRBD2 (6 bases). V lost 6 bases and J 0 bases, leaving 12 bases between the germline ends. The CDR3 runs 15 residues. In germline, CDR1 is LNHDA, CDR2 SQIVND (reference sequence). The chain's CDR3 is CASSSGGLAKNIQYF. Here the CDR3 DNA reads TGTGCCAGTAGCAGTGGGGGACTAGCCAAAAACATTCAGTACTTC.

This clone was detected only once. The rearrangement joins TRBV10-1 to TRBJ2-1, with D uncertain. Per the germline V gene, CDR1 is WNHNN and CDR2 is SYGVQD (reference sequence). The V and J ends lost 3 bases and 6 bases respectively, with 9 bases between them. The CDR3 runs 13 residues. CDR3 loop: CASSDIGSNEQFF. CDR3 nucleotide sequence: TGCGCCAGCAGTGATATCGGGTCCAATGAGCAGTTCTTC.

The CDR3 reads CASSGDGSTRQFF. The CDR3 DNA is TGCGCCAGCAGTGGGGACGGCTCGACCCGGCAGTTCTTC. V and J are TRBV10-1 and TRBJ2-1; D tentatively fits TRBD1 or TRBD2 (5 bases each). V gave up 4 bases and J gave up 12 bases, with 16 bases separating them. CDR1 is WNHNN, CDR2 SYGVQD, per germline (reference sequence). CDR3 length: 13 amino acids.

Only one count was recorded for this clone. CDR3 sequence: CASSGDRQANYGYTF. The CDR3 DNA reads TGTGCCAGCAGCGGGGACAGGCAAGCTAACTATGGCTACACCTTC. V and J are TRBV5-4 and TRBJ1-2; 8 bases match TRBD1. Germline CDR1 reads SGHNT; CDR2 reads YYREEE (reference sequence). The CDR3 totals 15 residues. Trimming at V came to 4 bases and at J to 0 bases, leaving 5 bases not matched to a gene. Full variable domain (missing parts from reference TRBV5-4 and TRBJ1-2): ETGVTQSPTHLIKTRGQQVTLRCSSQSGHNTVSWYQQALGQGPQFIFQYYREEENGRGNFPPRFSGLQFPNYSSELNVNALELDDSALYLCASSGDRQANYGYTFGSGTRLTVV.

CDR3 bases: TGTGCCAGCAGCCACCTCACACGGGGGAAGGTGAACACCGGGGAGCTGTTTTTT. Translated: CASSHLTRGKVNTGELFF. This chain links TRBV4-2 with TRBJ2-2; D is possibly TRBD2 (6 bases). The germline V gene has CDR1 LGHNA and CDR2 YNFKEQ. Trimming cost V 3 bases and J 1 base, with 18 bases left between them. The CDR3 has 18 residues.

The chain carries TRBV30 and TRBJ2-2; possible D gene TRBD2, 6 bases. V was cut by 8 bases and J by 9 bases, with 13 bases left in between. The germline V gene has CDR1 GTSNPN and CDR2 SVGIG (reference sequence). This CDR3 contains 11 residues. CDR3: CAVAGTRELFF. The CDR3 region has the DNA TGTGCCGTTGCGGGGACCCGGGAGCTGTTTTTT.

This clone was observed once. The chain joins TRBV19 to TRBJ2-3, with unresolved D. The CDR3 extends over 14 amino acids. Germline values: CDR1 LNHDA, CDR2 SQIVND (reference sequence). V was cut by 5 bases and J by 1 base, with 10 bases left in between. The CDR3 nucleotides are TGTGCCAGTAGTCCCGGGCCGCGCACAGATACGCAGTATTTT. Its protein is CASSPGPRTDTQYF.

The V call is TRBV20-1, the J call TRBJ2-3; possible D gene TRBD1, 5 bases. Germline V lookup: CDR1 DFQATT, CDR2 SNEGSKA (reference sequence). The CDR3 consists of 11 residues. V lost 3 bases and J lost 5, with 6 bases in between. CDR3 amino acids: CSASRGDTQYF. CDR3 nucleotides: TGCAGTGCTAGTAGGGGAGATACGCAGTATTTT.

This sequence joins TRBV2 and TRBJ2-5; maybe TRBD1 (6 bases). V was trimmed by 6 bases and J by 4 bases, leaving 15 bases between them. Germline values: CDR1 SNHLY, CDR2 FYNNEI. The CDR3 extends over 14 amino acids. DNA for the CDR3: TGTGCCAGCAGGAATACAGGGCGGCGAGAGACCCAGTACTTC. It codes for CASRNTGRRETQYF.

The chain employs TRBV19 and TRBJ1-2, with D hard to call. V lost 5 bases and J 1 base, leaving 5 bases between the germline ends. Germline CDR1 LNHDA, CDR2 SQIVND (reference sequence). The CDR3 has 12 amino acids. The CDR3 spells CASSRVNYGYTF. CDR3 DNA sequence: TGTGCCAGTAGTCGGGTTAACTATGGCTACACCTTC.

The CDR3 loop reads CASSLRAGAVAPLHF. The CDR3, as DNA: TGTGCCAGCAGTTTACGAGCAGGGGCCGTCGCACCCCTCCACTTT. The chain employs TRBV28 and TRBJ1-6, with D perhaps matching TRBD1 (6 bases). Germline-derived CDR1 and CDR2 are MDHEN and SYDVKM. The V end lost 2 bases, the J end lost 11 bases, and 16 bases lay between the germline ends. The CDR3 consists of 15 residues.

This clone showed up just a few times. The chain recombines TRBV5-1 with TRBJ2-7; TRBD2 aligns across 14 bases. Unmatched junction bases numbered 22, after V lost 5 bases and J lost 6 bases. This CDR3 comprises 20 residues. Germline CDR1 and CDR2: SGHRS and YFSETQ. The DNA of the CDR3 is TGCGCCAGCAGACTAAAAACCGGGACTAGCGGGAGCCCCATCTTGCCCGAGCAGTACTTC. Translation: CASRLKTGTSGSPILPEQYF.

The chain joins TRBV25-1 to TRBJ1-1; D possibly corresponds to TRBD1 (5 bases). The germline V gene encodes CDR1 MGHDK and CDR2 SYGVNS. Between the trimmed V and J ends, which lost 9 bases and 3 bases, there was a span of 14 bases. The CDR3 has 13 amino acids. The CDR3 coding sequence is TGTGCCAGTCCGGGACTTCGGGACACTGAAGCTTTCTTT. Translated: CASPGLRDTEAFF.